This is a list of T cell receptor beta chains from one sample in a study of blood T cell repertoires in COVID-19. Profiling relied on immunoSEQ multiplex PCR, and the TCRdb table lists in-frame clones only, not all of them. This sample yields some 180,000 clones, of which approximately 80% are seen a single time; roughly 11% belongs to the top ten. The specimen sequenced was peripheral blood. Receptor source: a woman between 35 and 50 years old with COVID-19, enrolled during active disease. Both conserved end residues are part of each CDR3. The D gene is left open where the match is weak. Clone size appears in some rows only: once, few, many, or a class for an expanded clone.

j_call v_call d_call clone_size cdr3_nt cdr3_aa
TRBJ1-2 TRBV7-8 . . TGTGCCAGCAGCTTAGGATCGGGGGGGTCGCTTTCCTTC CASSLGSGGSLSF
TRBJ2-3 TRBV19 TRBD1 . TGTGCCAGTAGTATAGGATCCGCGACAGGGTTCACAGATACGCAGTATTTT CASSIGSATGFTDTQYF
TRBJ1-5 TRBV2 . . TGTGCCAGCAGACCGGAGAGGGCAGATCAGCCCCAGCATTTT CASRPERADQPQHF
TRBJ1-2 TRBV12-3/TRBV12-4 . . TGTGCCAGCAGTTTCGGCAGGTACTATGGCTACACCTTC CASSFGRYYGYTF
TRBJ2-3 TRBV7-3 TRBD2 . TGTGCCAGCAGCTCCGCGGGCCTTACTAGCGGGGGCACAGATACGCAGTATTTT CASSSAGLTSGGTDTQYF
TRBJ1-1 TRBV5-1 TRBD1 . TGCGCCAGCAGCTGGGGACAGGGCAATGGGAACACTGAAGCTTTCTTT CASSWGQGNGNTEAFF
TRBJ2-3 TRBV5-8 TRBD2 . TGTGCCAGCAAAAAGCGGCCTAGCGGTAGCACAGATACGCAGTATTTT CASKKRPSGSTDTQYF
TRBJ1-5 TRBV5-6 . . TGTGCCAGCAGCTTAGGAGGACGTGCGGATCAGCCCCAGCATTTT CASSLGGRADQPQHF
TRBJ2-7 TRBV6-1 TRBD2 . TGTGCCAGCACTGAGGGACTAGCGGGAGGGCCTAAAGAGCAGTACTTC CASTEGLAGGPKEQYF
TRBJ1-3 TRBV7-2 TRBD1 few TGTGCCAGCAGCCCGGACAGGGCCAAAGGAAACACCATATATTTT CASSPDRAKGNTIYF
TRBJ2-5 TRBV5-1 . . TGCGCCAGCAGCATCCCAGGGGTCGGCGGAGAGACCCAGTACTTC CASSIPGVGGETQYF
TRBJ2-1 TRBV27 . once TGTGCCAGCAGTTACCTAGAAAGCTCCTACAATGAGCAGTTCTTC CASSYLESSYNEQFF
TRBJ2-5 TRBV7-9 TRBD2 once TGTGCCAGCAGCTTAGCAGCGGGGCAAGAGACCCAGTACTTC CASSLAAGQETQYF
TRBJ2-2 TRBV15 . many TGTGCCACCAGCAGAGAAGCGTTCGACACCGGGGAGCTGTTTTTT CATSREAFDTGELFF
TRBJ2-5 TRBV5-4 TRBD2 . TGTGCCAGCGGGGGCGGGGGGGCTGTCGAGACCCAGTACTTC CASGGGGAVETQYF
TRBJ2-1 TRBV27 TRBD2 . TGTGCCAGCGGGGGACTAGCGGGAGAGCAGTTCTTC CASGGLAGEQFF
TRBJ1-4 TRBV3-1/TRBV3-2 TRBD1 many TGTGCCAGCGGTGACAGGGGAGGAGAAAAACTGTTTTTT CASGDRGGEKLFF
TRBJ1-6 TRBV2 . . TGTGCCAGCTTATCTGAGAGCTCCTATAATTCACCCCTCCACTTT CASLSESSYNSPLHF
TRBJ2-5 TRBV19 TRBD1 . TGTGCCAGTAGTTTCTCCGGGACAGCCCGTGGTGAGACCCAGTACTTC CASSFSGTARGETQYF
TRBJ2-5 TRBV5-6 TRBD1 once TGTGCCAGCAGCTACGAACCGGGACAGGGAGGGGAGACCCAGTACTTC CASSYEPGQGGETQYF
TRBJ2-5 TRBV7-7 TRBD2 . TGTGCTAGCGGGGCCAGAGCCCAAGAGATCCAGTACTTC CASGARAQEIQYF
TRBJ1-5 TRBV3-1/TRBV3-2 . many TGTGCCAGCAGCCAAGAAGGGAGACGCCCTGGCAATCAGCCCCAGCATTTT CASSQEGRRPGNQPQHF
TRBJ2-3 TRBV11-3 . once TGTGCCAGCAGCTTAAATATGGATACGCAGTATTTT CASSLNMDTQYF
TRBJ2-3 TRBV28 . . TGTGCCAGCAAGAGGGTGAAGGGTAGTCCCCGTTTT CASKRVKGSPRF
TRBJ2-3 TRBV3-1/TRBV3-2 . . TGTGCCAGCAGCCAAGAGGTGGGGGACATAGATACGCAGTATTTT CASSQEVGDIDTQYF
TRBJ2-7 TRBV18 . . TGTGCCAGCTCACCACAGGGGATCTACGAGCAGTACTTC CASSPQGIYEQYF
TRBJ2-5 TRBV5-4 TRBD1 . TGTGCCAGCAGTCTCCTACAGGGGGCGTCTGTGACCCAGTACTTC CASSLLQGASVTQYF
TRBJ2-1 TRBV28 . many TGTGCCAGCAGTATCCAGGGGGGCCCCTACAATGAGCAGTTCTTC CASSIQGGPYNEQFF
TRBJ2-3 TRBV6-2/TRBV6-3 TRBD2 few TGTGCCAGCAGTTACGGGAGGGCCACAGATACGCAGTATTTT CASSYGRATDTQYF
TRBJ2-5 TRBV3-1/TRBV3-2 . once TGTGCCAGCAGCCAAGCGGAGACCCAGTACTTC CASSQAETQYF
TRBJ2-5 TRBV7-7 . . TGTGCTAGCAGTCGCACCGCGGGGGCGGTGGGGACCCAGTACTTC CASSRTAGAVGTQYF
TRBJ2-1 TRBV19 . . TGTGCCAGTGGTTCGAGTGGCGGCGAGCAGTTCTTC CASGSSGGEQFF
TRBJ1-6 TRBV5-6 . . TGTGCCAGCAGCTTTGGAACAGGGAAATCGTATTCACCCCTCCACTTT CASSFGTGKSYSPLHF
TRBJ2-3 TRBV7-3 TRBD2 . TGTGCCAGCAGCCGGGCGCGGGGGATAGATACGCAGTATTTT CASSRARGIDTQYF
TRBJ1-3 TRBV6-6 . . TGTGCCAGCAGACCGCTGACAGGATCTGGAAACACCATATATTTT CASRPLTGSGNTIYF
TRBJ2-2 TRBV11-1 TRBD1 once TGTGCCAGCAGCCTTCCGGGACAGAGAAACACCGGGGAGCTGTTTTTT CASSLPGQRNTGELFF
TRBJ1-4 TRBV6-6 . . TGTGCCAGCAGCGGGTGGACTAATGAAAAACTGTTTTTT CASSGWTNEKLFF
TRBJ2-3 TRBV5-3 TRBD2 . TGTGCCAGAAGAACGACTAGCGGGGGGACCAGAGGCACAGATACGCAGTATTTT CARRTTSGGTRGTDTQYF
TRBJ1-3 TRBV21-1 . once TGTGCCAGCAGCTCCCCCCAGGGACTCCCTGGAAACACCATATATTTT CASSSPQGLPGNTIYF
TRBJ2-5 TRBV5-5 TRBD1 . TGTGCCAGCAGCCTCAGACAGGGCGGCGAGACCCAGTACTTC CASSLRQGGETQYF
TRBJ2-1 TRBV11-3 . . TGTGCCAGCAGCTCCTCGCCAATCGGTGAGCAGTTCTTC CASSSSPIGEQFF
TRBJ1-1 TRBV19 . . TGTGCCAGTAGTATCCAGTACCCGACAGGTACGAGGGCTTTCTTT CASSIQYPTGTRAFF
TRBJ2-7 TRBV4-1 . . TGCGCCAGCAGCCCTCTAACCTACGAGCAGTACTTC CASSPLTYEQYF
TRBJ1-1 TRBV20-1 TRBD1 . TGCAGTGCTAGTCAAGGATGGACAGGGGTTGAAGCTTTCTTT CSASQGWTGVEAFF
TRBJ2-1 TRBV27 TRBD2 . TGTGCCAGCAGTTCATATGGGGGGACTAGCGGGAGGGCCTTTGAGCAGTTCTTC CASSSYGGTSGRAFEQFF
TRBJ1-4 TRBV7-6 . once TGTGCCAGCAGCACCGAGCCTCCGGGGCCTGTAGGGGGAAAACTGTTTTTT CASSTEPPGPVGGKLFF
TRBJ2-3 TRBV5-5 TRBD1 . TGTGCCAGCAGCTGGGGACAGTCCACAGATACGCAGTATTTT CASSWGQSTDTQYF
TRBJ1-6 TRBV19 . . TGTGCCAGTACCCACAGGGTTGCAAATTCACCCCTCCACTTT CASTHRVANSPLHF
TRBJ1-5 TRBV20-1 . many TGCAGTGCTAGTTCGGGGGATCGCAATCAGCCCCAGCATTTT CSASSGDRNQPQHF
TRBJ2-5 TRBV6-4 . . TGTGCCAGCAGTCCGTCGGGCCAAGAGACCCAGTACTTC CASSPSGQETQYF
TRBJ1-5 TRBV7-2 . . TGTGCCAGCAGCTTTAAGACAGGACTTAATCAGCCCCAGCATTTT CASSFKTGLNQPQHF
TRBJ1-5 TRBV18 TRBD1 . TGTGCCAGCTCGCCTACAGGGGGTAGTAAACAGCCCCAGCATTTT CASSPTGGSKQPQHF
TRBJ2-7 TRBV28 . . TGTGCCAGCATACAGACACTTCCCTACGAGCAGTACTTC CASIQTLPYEQYF